The 26 T cell receptor beta chains reported below all come from one sample, sequenced in a study of beta chain features in type 1 diabetes. Study-wide points: Type 1 diabetes patients had TCRB CDR3s that were shorter (moderately but significantly so) in all four CD4+ subsets.

Antigens for these TCRs are unknown. Since all of the isolated RNA was reverse transcribed, expressed TCRB transcripts were what got sequenced. Sequencing used immunoSEQ multiplex PCR; TCRdb keeps in-frame clones, though not all of them. The table has some 150,000 clones, 10% to 15% seen once. Sequencing was done on a sample of central memory CD4+ T cells from blood. These receptors were collected from a man between 18 and 29 years old with type 1 diabetes.

The chain carries TRBV4-1 and TRBJ2-3, with 13 bases fitting TRBD2. With 4 bases clipped from V and 1 base from J, the junction kept 5 bases outside the gene matches. This CDR3 spans 17 amino acids. Germline CDR1 and CDR2: MGHRA and YSYEKL. CDR3: CASSLSGTSGGTDTQYF. The CDR3 DNA follows: TGCGCCAGCAGCCTTTCGGGGACTAGCGGGGGCACAGATACGCAGTATTTT.

The V call is TRBV27, the J call TRBJ2-3, with D tentatively TRBD2 (5 bases). The CDR3 has 15 residues. The V gene's germline CDR1 is MNHEY and CDR2 SMNVEV (reference sequence). V lost 2 bases, J lost 7 bases, and 16 bases lay in between. The CDR3 protein is CASSLEGTAWNTQYF. CDR3 nucleotide sequence: TGTGCCAGCAGTTTAGAGGGAACAGCCTGGAATACGCAGTATTTT.

The table lists this clone with a few counts. The chain links TRBV9 to TRBJ1-3, with a possible D match to TRBD1 (5 bases). Germline CDR1 reads SGDLS; CDR2 reads YYNGEE. The CDR3 loop spans 14 amino acids. V gave up 3 bases and J gave up 3 bases, with 10 bases separating them. In DNA, the CDR3 is TGTGCCAGCAGCGAAAGGACACTTGGAAACACCATATATTTT. Translated: CASSERTLGNTIYF. Full variable domain (remainder filled in from reference TRBV9 and TRBJ1-3): DSGVTQTPKHLITATGQRVTLRCSPRSGDLSVYWYQQSLDQGLQFLIQYYNGEERAKGNILERFSAQQFPDLHSELNLSSLELGDSALYFCASSERTLGNTIYFGEGSWLTVV.

J is TRBJ1-1 and V is TRBV15; no clear D. V shed 3 bases and J shed 2 bases, with 10 bases lying between them. Germline CDR1 is LNHNV and CDR2 is YYDKDF (reference sequence). This CDR3 spans 14 amino acids. This CDR3 is CATSSAALNTEAFF. The CDR3 region has the DNA TGTGCCACCAGCAGCGCAGCCTTAAACACTGAAGCTTTCTTT.

In this sample, this clone turned up once. The V and J genes are TRBV11-2 and TRBJ1-1, with 7 bases that match TRBD1. The V gene's germline CDR1 is SGHAT and CDR2 FQNNGV. V lost 5 bases, J lost 9 bases, and 9 bases stayed unmatched. The CDR3 runs 13 residues. The CDR3 nucleotides read TGTGCCAGCAGCCCAGGGGGTAGGGGGCAAGCTTTCTTT. Protein product: CASSPGGRGQAFF. The full variable domain, rest sourced from reference TRBV11-2 and TRBJ1-1, is EAGVAQSPRYKIIEKRQSVAFWCNPISGHATLYWYQQILGQGPKLLIQFQNNGVVDDSQLPKDRFSAERLKGVDSTLKIQPAKLEDSAVYLCASSPGGRGQAFFGQGTRLTVV.

This chain links TRBV30 with TRBJ1-5; D unclear. This CDR3 spans 14 amino acids. Germline loops: CDR1 GTSNPN, CDR2 SVGIG (reference sequence). The germline V and J ends were trimmed by 1 base and 0 bases, with 7 bases remaining between them. CDR3 sequence reads: CAWSGPDSNQPQHF. As DNA, the CDR3 is TGTGCCTGGAGTGGGCCCGATAGCAATCAGCCCCAGCATTTT.

This clone was found a few times. This chain uses TRBV5-1 with TRBJ2-7, with 7 bases fitting TRBD2. Germline trimming cut 0 bases from V and 0 bases from J; bases unmatched to any gene: 9. The length of the CDR3 is 17 residues. CDR1 and CDR2 from the germline V gene are SGHRS and YFSETQ. In DNA, the CDR3 is TGCGCCAGCAGCTTGGACTTGAGCGGGGCTACCTCCTACGAGCAGTACTTC. As protein: CASSLDLSGATSYEQYF.

This chain links TRBV4-1 with TRBJ1-4; D may be TRBD1 (6 bases). The V and J ends lost 3 bases and 0 bases respectively, with 17 bases between them. The CDR3 covers 18 residues. CDR1 and CDR2 (germline): MGHRA, YSYEKL. CDR3 DNA sequence: TGCGCCAGCAGCCATCCCCCCAGGGGAGCCCCAACTAATGAAAAACTGTTTTTT. Protein sequence: CASSHPPRGAPTNEKLFF.

The CDR3 here is CASSLAPTLDGAHYEQYF. Here the CDR3 DNA reads TGCGCCAGCAGCTTGGCCCCCACTTTAGACGGGGCCCACTACGAGCAGTACTTC. This chain links TRBV5-1 with TRBJ2-7; tentatively, D is TRBD1 or TRBD2 (5 bases each). The CDR3 is 18 amino acids. Trimming shortened V by 0 bases and J by 3 bases, and 22 bases separated the two germline ends. CDR1 and CDR2 from the germline V gene are SGHRS and YFSETQ.

This clone was detected a few times. The J gene is TRBJ2-5, the V gene TRBV18; TRBD1 aligns across 9 bases. Germline V lookup: CDR1 KGHSH, CDR2 LQKENI. J was trimmed by 4 bases and V by 3 bases; bases with no gene match: 3. This CDR3 has 14 amino acids. The CDR3 DNA is TGTGCCAGCTCACCCAAGACAGGGGGAGAGACCCAGTACTTC. Protein product: CASSPKTGGETQYF. Based on the CDR3 plus reference TRBV18 and TRBJ2-5, the full variable domain is NAGVMQNPRHLVRRRGQEARLRCSPMKGHSHVYWYRQLPEEGLKFMVYLQKENIIDESGMPKERFSAEFPKEGPSILRIQQVVRGDSAAYFCASSPKTGGETQYFGPGTRLLVL.

This clone was detected only a few times. This chain links TRBV18 with TRBJ1-4; TRBD1 aligns across 7 bases. Germline lookup yields CDR1 KGHSH and CDR2 LQKENI. Trimming removed 0 bases from V and 5 bases from J; junction bases left unmatched: 15. This CDR3 comprises 19 residues. CDR3 nucleotides: TGTGCCAGCTCACCACCCGGGACAGCAGCGATATTGGGGAATGAAAAACTGTTTTTT. This codes for CASSPPGTAAILGNEKLFF.

This clone was counted only a few times. The V call is TRBV30, the J call TRBJ1-2; D call uncertain. Per germline, CDR1 GTSNPN and CDR2 SVGIG (reference sequence). This CDR3 is 14 amino acids long. V lost 4 bases and J lost 0, with 12 bases in between. In DNA, the CDR3 is TGTGCCTGGATGGGAGGGTTTCCTAACTATGGCTACACCTTC. Encoded protein: CAWMGGFPNYGYTF.

The chain has TRBV21-1 and TRBJ1-4; the table's TRBD1 call for D was not verified on the DNA. TRBV21-1 is labeled a pseudogene. This CDR3 has 16 residues. CDR3 amino acids: CASSEPTAATNEKLFF. CDR3 coding DNA: TGTGCCAGCAGCGAACCTACAGCTGCAACTAATGAAAAACTGTTTTTT.

The chain combines TRBV6-6 with TRBJ1-3, with D maybe TRBD1 (5 bases). The V gene lost 7 bases and the J gene lost 0 bases, with 13 bases spanning the gap. CDR3 size: 15 residues. CDR1 is MNHNY, CDR2 SVGAGI, per germline (reference sequence). The CDR3 DNA reads TGTGCCAGCAACTTGGCGGGGGACTCTGGAAACACCATATATTTT. Translating gives CASNLAGDSGNTIYF.

This clone was seen only a few times. The chain uses TRBV4-1 and TRBJ1-2, with a tentative D call TRBD1 (6 bases). The ends were cut back, 8 bases at V and 5 bases at J, with 18 bases in the middle. Germline V gene lookup returns CDR1 MGHRA and CDR2 YSYEKL. The CDR3 loop spans 14 amino acids. The CDR3: CASRGGASGYGYTF. In DNA form, the CDR3 reads TGCGCCAGCCGGGGGGGCGCATCGGGATATGGCTACACCTTC.

The chain is built from TRBV11-1 and TRBJ1-6; 9 bases are a match to TRBD1. Trimming cost V 5 bases and J 7 bases; bases outside gene matches: 9. From germline, CDR1 is SGHAT and CDR2 FQDESV (reference sequence). The CDR3 runs 16 residues. This CDR3 reads CASSRDRDGWNSPLHF. CDR3 nucleotides: TGTGCCAGCAGCCGGGACAGGGATGGATGGAATTCACCCCTCCACTTT.

This chain uses TRBV15 with TRBJ2-2; TRBD2 might be the D (6 bases). From germline, CDR1 is LNHNV and CDR2 YYDKDF (reference sequence). Trimming took off 1 base at V and 3 bases at J, with 12 bases between the two ends. This CDR3 comprises 16 residues. The CDR3 DNA follows: TGTGCCACCAGCAGAGGCGGGGTAGAGGACACCGGGGAGCTGTTTTTT. It specifies CATSRGGVEDTGELFF.

This clone was recorded a few times. The CDR3 sequence is CASRLIDNEQFF. CDR3 DNA sequence: TGTGCCAGCAGGCTCATAGACAATGAGCAGTTCTTC. The V and J genes are TRBV6-1 and TRBJ2-1, with D unclear. With 6 bases removed from V and 5 bases from J, the gap between germline ends came to 8 bases. Germline CDR1 is MNHNS and CDR2 is SASEGT. CDR3 length equals 12 residues.

This clone came up a few times. The rearrangement links TRBV14 to TRBJ1-2; D ambiguous. V was shortened by 4 bases and J by 8 bases, with 11 bases between the two germline ends. Germline CDR1 is SGHDN and CDR2 is FVKESK. The CDR3 has 12 residues. The CDR3 DNA is TGTGCCAGCAGCCGAGAAGGGATCGGCTACACCTTC. Residues: CASSREGIGYTF.

The V and J genes are TRBV7-7 and TRBJ2-5; TRBD2 matches 9 bases. Germline loops: CDR1 SSHAT, CDR2 FNYEAQ (reference sequence). CDR3 size: 14 residues. V was clipped by 5 bases and J by 5 bases; unmatched bases: 6. CDR3 DNA: TGTGCCAGCAGCCCGGGACTAGCCGGCGAGACCCAGTACTTC. It specifies CASSPGLAGETQYF.

The rearrangement joins TRBV29-1 to TRBJ1-1, with 7 bases fitting TRBD1. The germline gives CDR1 SQVTM, CDR2 ANQGSEA. The CDR3 has 12 amino acids. J gave up 4 bases and V 6 bases, and 5 bases lay outside the gene matches. The CDR3 DNA is TGCAGCGTGCGACAGGGTGGCACTGAAGCTTTCTTT. This gives the protein CSVRQGGTEAFF.

The chain is built from TRBV5-4 and TRBJ1-2, with D unresolved. Trimming pared 0 bases from V and 7 bases from J, leaving 13 bases between. Per germline, CDR1 SGHNT and CDR2 YYREEE (reference sequence). This CDR3 region has 14 residues. In DNA, the CDR3 is TGTGCCAGCAGCTTGGAACAGTTGGATCCTGGCTACACCTTC. This codes for CASSLEQLDPGYTF.

This clone has ten or more counts. The chain uses TRBV4-2 and TRBJ1-4, with D possibly TRBD1 on 5 matching bases. The CDR3 length is 15 residues. The ends were cut back, 1 base at V and 4 bases at J, with 10 bases in the middle. Germline V lookup: CDR1 LGHNA, CDR2 YNFKEQ. The CDR3 loop reads CASSQARAYNEKLFF. Here the CDR3 DNA reads TGTGCCAGCAGCCAAGCCAGGGCCTATAATGAAAAACTGTTTTTT.

In this sample, this clone turned up many times. The chain couples TRBV27 to TRBJ1-6, with a tentative D call TRBD1 (5 bases). The V and J ends lost 2 bases and 7 bases respectively, with 9 bases between them. Germline V gives CDR1 MNHEY, CDR2 SMNVEV (reference sequence). This CDR3 contains 14 residues. This chain's CDR3 is CASSLQGGNSPLHF. Written as DNA, the CDR3 is TGTGCCAGCAGTTTACAGGGAGGCAATTCACCCCTCCACTTT.

This clone was seen a handful of times. J is TRBJ2-5 and V is TRBV6-5; D unclear. The DNA end is more similar to TRBJ2-7, so the J call may be wrong. Germline V gives CDR1 MNHEY, CDR2 SVGAGI. CDR3 length: 13 residues. The chain's CDR3 is CASSRAVGDEQYF. CDR3 bases: TGTGCCAGCAGCCGGGCTGTTGGTGACGAGCAGTACTTC.

The J gene is TRBJ2-5, the V gene TRBV9; 8 bases fit TRBD2. Trimming cost V 0 bases and J 5 bases; bases outside gene matches: 9. The germline CDR1 and CDR2 sequences are SGDLS and YYNGEE. The CDR3 extends over 16 amino acids. The CDR3 coding sequence is TGTGCCAGCAGCGTAGATGCGCGGGGGGCGCAGGAGACCCAGTACTTC. Translation gives CASSVDARGAQETQYF.